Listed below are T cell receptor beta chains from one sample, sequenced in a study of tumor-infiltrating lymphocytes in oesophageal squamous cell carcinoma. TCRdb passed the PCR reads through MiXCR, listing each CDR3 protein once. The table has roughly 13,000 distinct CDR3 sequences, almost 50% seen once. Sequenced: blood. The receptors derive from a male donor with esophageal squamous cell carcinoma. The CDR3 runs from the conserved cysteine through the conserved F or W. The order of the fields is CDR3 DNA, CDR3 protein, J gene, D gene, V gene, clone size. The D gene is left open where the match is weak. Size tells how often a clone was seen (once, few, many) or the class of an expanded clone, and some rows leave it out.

TGTGCCAGCAGCTTAACTAGCATTGAGCAGTACTTC CASSLTSIEQYF TRBJ2-7 . TRBV7-8 .
TGTGCCAGCTCACCGGGACAGGGAAACTCTGGGGCCAACGTCCTGACTTTC CASSPGQGNSGANVLTF TRBJ2-6 TRBD1 TRBV18 many
TGTGCCAGCAGCGTAGGAAGCAGTTCCAATGAGCAGTTCTTC CASSVGSSSNEQFF TRBJ2-1 . TRBV9 .
TGTGCCAGCAGTGATATGGTTGCCAAAAACATTCAGTACTTC CASSDMVAKNIQYF TRBJ2-4 . TRBV6-1 .
TGTGCCAGCAGCCCGGACTCCCATACGCAGTATTTT CASSPDSHTQYF TRBJ2-3 . TRBV7-2 .
TGTGCCAGCAGTTACTCGGTCCAAGAGACCCAGTACTTC CASSYSVQETQYF TRBJ2-5 . TRBV6-6 medium-sized
TGTGCCAGCATGCTCGGACTAGCGCCCTCCTACGAGCAGTACTTC CASMLGLAPSYEQYF TRBJ2-7 TRBD2 TRBV28 many
TGTGCCAGCAGAGGGACAGGGTTCTCTGGAAACACCATATATTTT CASRGTGFSGNTIYF TRBJ1-3 TRBD1 TRBV12-3/TRBV12-4 .
TGTGCCATCAGTGAAGGACAGATCAATTCACCCCTCCACTTT CAISEGQINSPLHF TRBJ1-6 . TRBV10-3 .
TGTGCCATCAGGGTGGATTCCTACGAGCAGTACTTC CAIRVDSYEQYF TRBJ2-7 . TRBV10-3 .
TGTGCTAGCAGCTTAGGAGAGAACACTGAAGCTTTCTTT CASSLGENTEAFF TRBJ1-1 . TRBV7-7 .
TGTGCCAGCAGCCAACTAACTAGCCAATTCTCCTACAATGAGCAGTTCTTC CASSQLTSQFSYNEQFF TRBJ2-1 . TRBV7-6 once
TGTGCCAGCAGCCCCCAAGGCGAGCAAGAGACCCAGTACTTC CASSPQGEQETQYF TRBJ2-5 . TRBV27 .
TGTGCCAGCAGCGGAGACGGGGTTTTGGATGAGCAGTTCTTC CASSGDGVLDEQFF TRBJ2-1 . TRBV11-1 .
TGTGCCAGTAGTCCCCACAACCAGGGCCCAGATACGCAGTATTTT CASSPHNQGPDTQYF TRBJ2-3 . TRBV19 many
TGTGCCAGCAGCGGACTAGCGGGAGGTCATCGCTACAATGAGCAGTTCTTC CASSGLAGGHRYNEQFF TRBJ2-1 TRBD2 TRBV6-2/TRBV6-3 .
TGCGCCAGCAGAGAGCGGGAGACGAGTAGCGAGCAGTACTTC CASRERETSSEQYF TRBJ2-7 TRBD2 TRBV5-1 .
TGTGCCAGCAGTTACGGTACAACTAATGAAAAACTGTTTTTT CASSYGTTNEKLFF TRBJ1-4 . TRBV6-5 .
TGTGCCAGCCGCGGAATCACAGATACGCAGTATTTT CASRGITDTQYF TRBJ2-3 . TRBV12-3/TRBV12-4 .
TGTGCCAGCAGCCGCAAGGGGCCAAACTCCTACAATGAGCAGTTCTTC CASSRKGPNSYNEQFF TRBJ2-1 . TRBV7-2 .
TGTGCCAGCAGCTTAGGACTACTAGCGGGAGCTACTAAGCAGTACTTC CASSLGLLAGATKQYF TRBJ2-7 TRBD2 TRBV11-2 .
TGTGCCAGCAGTTACTCGATTGCGGACAAAGCTTTCTTT CASSYSIADKAFF TRBJ1-1 . TRBV6-6 .
TGTGCCACCAGTGGAAGCGGAGGGGGACGCGGGTACAATGAGCAGTTCTTC CATSGSGGGRGYNEQFF TRBJ2-1 . TRBV24-1 few
TGTGCCATCACTCCGGGACAGGGGCGACACGAGCAGTACTTC CAITPGQGRHEQYF TRBJ2-7 TRBD1 TRBV10-3 .
TGTGCCAGCAGCTTAGAAAACTATGGCTACACCTTC CASSLENYGYTF TRBJ1-2 . TRBV7-4 once
TGTGCCAGCAGGAGGGACAGGGGGTCCTACAATGAGCAGTTCTTC CASRRDRGSYNEQFF TRBJ2-1 TRBD1 TRBV2 .
TGTGCCAGCAGCTTAAGGGCCCGGGATACGCAGTATTTT CASSLRARDTQYF TRBJ2-3 . TRBV7-2 .
TGTGCCAGCAGCTCGGACAACCTGAACACTGAAGCTTTCTTT CASSSDNLNTEAFF TRBJ1-1 . TRBV11-2 .
TGTGCCAGCAGCCGCAGGGGAGACTCCTACGAGCAGTACTTC CASSRRGDSYEQYF TRBJ2-7 . TRBV7-4 .
TGTGCCAGCAGTTTAAGAGCCTCCGACGAGCAGTACTTC CASSLRASDEQYF TRBJ2-7 . TRBV12-3/TRBV12-4 .
TGTGCCAGCAGCTCGGGAGGCGGGGGGTCCATAGAGACCCAGTACTTC CASSSGGGGSIETQYF TRBJ2-5 TRBD2 TRBV7-8 .
TGCGCCAGCAGCGGTGGACTAGCGGGGGTCGATGAGCAGTACTTC CASSGGLAGVDEQYF TRBJ2-7 TRBD2 TRBV5-1 many
TGTGCCAGCAGCTTATCGGGGGATGAAAAACTGTTTTTT CASSLSGDEKLFF TRBJ1-4 . TRBV7-9 .